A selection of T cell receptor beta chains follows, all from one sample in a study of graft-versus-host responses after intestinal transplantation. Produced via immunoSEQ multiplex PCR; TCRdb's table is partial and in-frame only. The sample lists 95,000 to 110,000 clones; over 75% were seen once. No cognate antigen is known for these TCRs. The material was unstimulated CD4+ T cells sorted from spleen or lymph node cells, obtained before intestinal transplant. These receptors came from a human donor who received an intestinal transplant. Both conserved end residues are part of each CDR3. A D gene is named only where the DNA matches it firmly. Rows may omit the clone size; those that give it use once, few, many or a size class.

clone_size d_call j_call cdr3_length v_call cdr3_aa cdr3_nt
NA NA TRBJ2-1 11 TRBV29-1 CSVVGPPEEFF TGCAGCGTTGTGGGGCCGCCTGAGGAGTTCTTC
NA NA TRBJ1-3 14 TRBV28 CASRPGLSGNTIYF TGTGCCAGCAGACCGGGGCTTTCTGGAAACACCATATATTTT
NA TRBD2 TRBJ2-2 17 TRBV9 CASSAAMVVRGTGELFF TGTGCCAGCAGCGCTGCGATGGTAGTGCGGGGGACCGGGGAGCTGTTTTTT
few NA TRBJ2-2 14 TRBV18 CASSPSGYAGELFF TGTGCCAGCTCACCATCTGGGTACGCCGGGGAGCTGTTTTTT
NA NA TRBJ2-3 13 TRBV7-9 CASSIGGTDTQYF TGTGCCAGCAGCATAGGGGGTACAGATACGCAGTATTTT
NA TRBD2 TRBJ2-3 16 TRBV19 CASTSVGLAVTDTQYF TGTGCCAGTACCTCGGTGGGACTAGCGGTCACAGATACGCAGTATTTT
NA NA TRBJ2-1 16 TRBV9 CASSEMSGRSYNEQFF TGTGCCAGCAGCGAGATGTCGGGTAGGTCCTACAATGAGCAGTTCTTC
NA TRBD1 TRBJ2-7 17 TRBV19 CASSIGSWTGLTYEQYF TGTGCCAGTAGTATAGGAAGCTGGACAGGCCTCACCTACGAGCAGTACTTC
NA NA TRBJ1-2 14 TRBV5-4 CASSLGQGDYGYTF TGTGCCAGCAGCTTGGGTCAGGGAGACTATGGCTACACCTTC
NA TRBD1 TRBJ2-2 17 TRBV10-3 CAISEYGQGKNTGELFF TGTGCCATCAGTGAATACGGACAGGGAAAAAACACCGGGGAGCTGTTTTTT
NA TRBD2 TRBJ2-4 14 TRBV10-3 CASSGSGAKNIQYF TGTGCCTCTAGCGGGAGTGGGGCCAAAAACATTCAGTACTTC
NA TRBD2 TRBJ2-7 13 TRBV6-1 CASSLAGTYEQYF TGTGCCAGCAGCTTAGCGGGAACCTACGAGCAGTACTTC
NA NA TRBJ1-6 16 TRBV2 CASSPTDIPSNSPLHF TGTGCCAGCAGCCCGACCGACATTCCCTCGAATTCACCCCTCCACTTT
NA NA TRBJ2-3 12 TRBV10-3 CAISGHRDTQYF TGTGCCATCAGTGGTCATAGAGATACGCAGTATTTT
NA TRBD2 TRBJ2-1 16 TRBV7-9 CASSTTSGRWHNEQFF TGTGCCAGCAGCACCACTAGCGGGAGGTGGCACAATGAGCAGTTCTTC
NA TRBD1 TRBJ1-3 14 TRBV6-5 CASSRRQGGNTIYF TGTGCCAGCAGCCGTAGACAGGGGGGAAACACCATATATTTT
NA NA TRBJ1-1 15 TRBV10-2 CASSSWTRGNTEAFF TGCGCCAGCAGTTCCTGGACGCGGGGGAACACTGAAGCTTTCTTT
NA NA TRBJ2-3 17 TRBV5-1 CASSLGKTRAPGDTQYF TGCGCCAGCAGCTTGGGGAAAACTAGGGCCCCGGGAGATACGCAGTATTTT
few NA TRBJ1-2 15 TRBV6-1 CASSEKDTANYGYTF TGTGCCAGCAGTGAAAAGGACACCGCTAACTATGGCTACACCTTC
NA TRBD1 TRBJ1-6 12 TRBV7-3 CASSGGNSPLHF TGTGCCAGCTCAGGGGGGAATTCACCCCTCCACTTT
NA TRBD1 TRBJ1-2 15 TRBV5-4 CASSLLQGTNYGYTF TGTGCCAGCAGCTTACTACAGGGGACTAACTATGGCTACACCTTC
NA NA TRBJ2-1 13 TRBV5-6 CASSLFDTYEQFF TGTGCCAGCAGCTTGTTTGATACCTACGAGCAGTTCTTC
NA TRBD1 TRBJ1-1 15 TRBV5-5 CASSLRTGMNTEAFF TGTGCCAGCAGCCTGAGGACAGGGATGAACACTGAAGCTTTCTTT
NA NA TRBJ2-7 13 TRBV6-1 CASSYDRRYEQYF TGTGCCAGCAGTTATGACAGGAGGTACGAGCAGTACTTC
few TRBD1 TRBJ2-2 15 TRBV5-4 CASSPGTGTTGELFF TGTGCCAGCAGCCCCGGGACAGGGACGACCGGGGAGCTGTTTTTT
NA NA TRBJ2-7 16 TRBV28 CASSLGQGTLLGEQYF TGTGCCAGCAGTTTGGGCCAAGGGACCCTTCTCGGCGAGCAGTACTTC
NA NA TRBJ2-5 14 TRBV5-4 CASSGWENGETQYF TGTGCCAGCAGCGGATGGGAGAATGGAGAGACCCAGTACTTC
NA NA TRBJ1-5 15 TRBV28 CASRPSGFSNQPQHF TGTGCCAGCAGACCTTCAGGGTTTAGCAATCAGCCCCAGCATTTT
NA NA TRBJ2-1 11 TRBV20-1 CSAGLYNEQFF TGCAGTGCAGGACTATACAATGAGCAGTTCTTC
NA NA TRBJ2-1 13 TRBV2 CASQGTAYNEQFF TGTGCCAGCCAAGGCACGGCCTACAATGAGCAGTTCTTC
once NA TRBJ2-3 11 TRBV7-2 CASSLVNTQYF TGTGCCAGCAGCCTGGTGAATACGCAGTATTTT
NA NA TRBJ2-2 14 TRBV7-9 CASSFVPGPGELFF TGTGCCAGCAGCTTTGTTCCAGGCCCCGGGGAGCTGTTTTTT
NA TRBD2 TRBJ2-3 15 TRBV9 CASSTTSGYTDTQYF TGTGCCAGCAGCACGACTAGCGGTTACACAGATACGCAGTATTTT
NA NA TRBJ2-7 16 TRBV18 CASSPLGPLGSYEQYF TGTGCCAGCTCTCCATTGGGACCCCTTGGGTCCTACGAGCAGTACTTC
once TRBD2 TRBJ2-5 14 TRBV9 CASSARLAEETQYF TGTGCCAGCAGCGCCAGACTAGCGGAAGAGACCCAGTACTTC
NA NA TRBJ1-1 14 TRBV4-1 CASSRVVGNTEAFF TGCGCCAGCAGCCGGGTAGTGGGGAACACTGAAGCTTTCTTT
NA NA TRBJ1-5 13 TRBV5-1 CASSTEDGQPQHF TGCGCCAGCAGCACCGAGGACGGGCAGCCCCAGCATTTT
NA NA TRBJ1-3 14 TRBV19 CASNERASGNTIYF TGTGCCAGTAACGAGAGAGCCTCTGGAAACACCATATATTTT
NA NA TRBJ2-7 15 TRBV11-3 CASSLPTDSYYEQYF TGTGCCAGCAGCTTACCCACGGACAGTTACTACGAGCAGTACTTC
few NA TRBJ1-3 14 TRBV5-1 CASSLGNPGNTIYF TGCGCCAGCAGCTTGGGGAACCCTGGAAACACCATATATTTT
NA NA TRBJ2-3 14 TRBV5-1 CASSFGPGTDTQYF TGCGCCAGCAGCTTCGGTCCGGGGACAGATACGCAGTATTTT
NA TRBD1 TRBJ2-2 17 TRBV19 CASTLQAHRGNTGELFF TGTGCCAGTACTCTACAGGCCCACAGGGGGAACACCGGGGAGCTGTTTTTT
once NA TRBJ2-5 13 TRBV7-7 CASSQDRKETQYF TGTGCCAGCAGCCAAGACAGAAAAGAGACCCAGTACTTC
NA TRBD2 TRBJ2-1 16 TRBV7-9 CASSDRKGLSGNEQFF TGTGCCAGCAGCGACAGAAAGGGACTATCTGGTAATGAGCAGTTCTTC
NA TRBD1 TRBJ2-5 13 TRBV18 CASSHRDRETQYF TGTGCCAGCTCACACCGGGACAGAGAGACCCAGTACTTC
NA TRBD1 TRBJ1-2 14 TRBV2 CASSVRTGNYGYTF TGTGCCAGCAGCGTCCGGACAGGGAACTATGGCTACACCTTC
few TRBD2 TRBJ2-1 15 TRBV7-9 CASSPGLAGVDEQFF TGTGCCAGCAGCCCCGGACTAGCGGGAGTCGATGAGCAGTTCTTC
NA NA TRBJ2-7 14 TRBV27 CASSLSRGRGEQYF TGTGCCAGCAGTTTATCAAGAGGGAGGGGGGAGCAGTACTTC
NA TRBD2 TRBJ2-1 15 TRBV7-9 CASSFRTSGAGEQFF TGTGCCAGCAGCTTCAGGACTAGCGGGGCGGGTGAGCAGTTCTTC
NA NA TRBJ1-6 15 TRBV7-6 CASSLGAGLNSPLHF TGTGCCAGCAGCTTAGGGGCGGGACTAAATTCACCCCTCCACTTT
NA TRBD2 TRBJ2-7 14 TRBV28 CASRKTSGYYEQYF TGTGCCAGCAGAAAGACTAGCGGTTACTACGAGCAGTACTTC
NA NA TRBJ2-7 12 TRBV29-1 CSVGGRDQEQYF TGCAGCGTGGGGGGCAGGGATCAGGAGCAGTACTTC
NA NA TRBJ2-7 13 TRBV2 CASQRWGSYEQYF TGTGCCAGCCAGCGATGGGGCTCCTACGAGCAGTACTTC
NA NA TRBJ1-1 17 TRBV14 CASSQVSGLEANTEAFF TGTGCCAGCAGCCAAGTGTCAGGGCTCGAGGCGAACACTGAAGCTTTCTTT
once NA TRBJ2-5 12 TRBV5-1 CASRGWEETQYF TGCGCCAGCAGGGGTTGGGAAGAGACCCAGTACTTC
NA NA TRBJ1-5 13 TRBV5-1 CASSPGEGQPQHF TGCGCCAGCAGTCCAGGGGAGGGTCAGCCCCAGCATTTT
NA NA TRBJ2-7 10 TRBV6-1 CASRAVGQYF TGTGCCAGCCGGGCGGTTGGGCAGTACTTC